Presented here are 15 T cell receptor beta chains from one specimen sequenced in a study of blood T cell repertoires in COVID-19. Data came from immunoSEQ multiplex PCR; TCRdb stores just in-frame clones and leaves some out. The sample gives roughly 250,000 clones, about nine tenths of which show up once; more than 6% is in the top ten. The material sequenced was peripheral blood. These TCRs come from a man aged 55-75 years who had recovered from COVID-19.

This sequence joins TRBV5-4 and TRBJ1-6; D not resolved. The germline V and J ends were trimmed by 1 base and 8 bases, with 13 bases remaining between them. The CDR3 covers 15 residues. Germline V gene sequence: CDR1 SGHNT, CDR2 YYREEE (reference sequence). This CDR3 reads CASSLYRGLDSPLHF. CDR3 DNA: TGTGCCAGCAGCTTGTACCGGGGTCTGGATTCACCCCTCCACTTT.

Only one count was recorded for this clone. The V call is TRBV6-7, the J call TRBJ2-5; 7 nucleotides line up with TRBD1. TRBV6-7 is recorded as an ORF, its role being uncertain. Losses at the gene ends were 0 bases for V and 0 bases for J; bases not matched to a gene: 7. This CDR3 is built from 17 residues. The CDR3 here is CASSYSNRGLYQETQYF. As DNA, the CDR3 is TGTGCCAGCAGTTACTCGAACAGGGGCCTGTACCAAGAGACCCAGTACTTC.

The chain carries TRBV18 and TRBJ2-3; a possible D gene is TRBD2 (5 bases). Germline V gene sequence: CDR1 KGHSH, CDR2 LQKENI. Trimming took 3 bases from V and 1 from J, leaving 8 bases between them. This CDR3 region has 14 residues. This chain's CDR3 is CASSPTGGTDTQYF. CDR3 DNA sequence: TGTGCCAGCTCACCGACCGGGGGCACAGATACGCAGTATTTT.

This rearrangement joins TRBV6-6 to TRBJ1-1; TRBD1 matches 10 bases. Trimming removed 0 bases from V and 0 bases from J; junction bases left unmatched: 1. The CDR3 runs 16 residues. Germline V gene sequence: CDR1 MNHNY, CDR2 SVGAGI (reference sequence). DNA for the CDR3: TGTGCCAGCAGTTACTCCGGGACAGGGGTGAACACTGAAGCTTTCTTT. Translated: CASSYSGTGVNTEAFF.

This chain links TRBV4-1 with TRBJ2-5; maybe TRBD1 (6 bases). Germline CDR1 MGHRA, CDR2 YSYEKL. V gave up 2 bases and J gave up 4 bases, with 8 bases separating them. The CDR3 consists of 13 residues. The CDR3 DNA sequence: TGCGCCAGCAGCCAAATCAGGGGAGAGACCCAGTACTTC. It codes for CASSQIRGETQYF.

CDR3 sequence (DNA): TGCGCCAGCAGCTTGAGGGGACAGGGGTCGGAAAAACTGTTTTTT. Its protein product is CASSLRGQGSEKLFF. The chain recombines TRBV5-1 with TRBJ1-4; 10 bases align to TRBD1. The CDR3 spans 15 residues. The germline gives CDR1 SGHRS, CDR2 YFSETQ. After removal of 1 base from V and 8 bases from J, the junction contained 5 bases not matched to a gene.

In this sample, this clone turned up many times. The chain joins TRBV19 to TRBJ1-5; no reliable D call. Looked up from germline, CDR1 is LNHDA and CDR2 is SQIVND (reference sequence). V was clipped by 5 bases and J by 6 bases, with 11 bases between them. The CDR3 is 13 amino acids. CDR3 protein: CASSSRLGQPQHF. For the CDR3, the DNA is TGTGCCAGTAGTTCTAGGTTAGGTCAGCCCCAGCATTTT.

The chain joins TRBV9 to TRBJ1-6; tentatively, D is TRBD1 (5 bases). In germline, CDR1 is SGDLS, CDR2 YYNGEE. Trimming pared 2 bases from V and 8 bases from J, leaving 11 bases between. The CDR3 has 14 amino acids. CDR3 sequence (DNA): TGTGCCAGCAGCGTTTTGGTCAGGGATTCACCCCTCCACTTT. This codes for CASSVLVRDSPLHF.

The rearrangement joins TRBV19 to TRBJ2-1; 12 nucleotides match TRBD2. The CDR3 consists of 17 residues. Germline trimming cut 9 bases from V and 2 bases from J; bases unmatched to any gene: 11. Germline V gene data show CDR1 as LNHDA and CDR2 as SQIVND (reference sequence). The CDR3 nucleotides are TGTGCCAGCAGGAGACTAGCGGGGGAAGCGGCCTACAATGAGCAGTTCTTC. This codes for CASRRLAGEAAYNEQFF.

The table lists this clone with a count of one. V gene TRBV7-9 combines with J gene TRBJ1-4; tentative D call: TRBD1 (5 bases). Germline V gene lookup returns CDR1 SEHNR and CDR2 FQNEAQ (reference sequence). The CDR3 sequence is 14 residues long. V was cut by 5 bases and J by 4 bases, with 11 bases left in between. The CDR3 reads CASSQGLYNEKLFF. CDR3 in DNA: TGTGCCAGCAGCCAGGGACTGTATAATGAAAAACTGTTTTTT.

The chain carries TRBV15 and TRBJ2-2; 10 nucleotides agree with TRBD1. Trimming cost V 5 bases and J 6 bases; bases outside gene matches: 15. CDR3 length equals 18 residues. Germline V CDR1 and CDR2: LNHNV, YYDKDF (reference sequence). CDR3 sequence: CATSGSRDRGFLAGELFF. CDR3 in DNA: TGTGCCACCAGCGGAAGCCGGGACAGGGGTTTCTTGGCCGGGGAGCTGTTTTTT. The full variable domain, in which reference TRBV15 and TRBJ2-2 provide the parts outside the CDR3, is DAMVIQNPRYQVTQFGKPVTLSCSQTLNHNVMYWYQQKSSQAPKLLFHYYDKDFNNEADTPDNFQSRRPNTSFCFLDIRSPGLGDTAMYLCATSGSRDRGFLAGELFFGEGSRLTVL.

This chain joins TRBV6-6 and TRBJ1-3; D might be TRBD1 (6 bases). V was clipped by 2 bases and J by 3 bases, with 11 bases between them. The CDR3 totals 15 residues. Germline assignment: CDR1 MNHNY and CDR2 SVGAGI (reference sequence). CDR3 region: CASSYAIGGGNTIYF. Written as DNA, the CDR3 is TGTGCCAGCAGTTACGCGATAGGGGGTGGAAACACCATATATTTT.

The J gene is TRBJ2-7, the V gene TRBV11-2; D ambiguous. Germline CDR1 is SGHAT and CDR2 is FQNNGV. This CDR3 comprises 11 residues. V was pared by 5 bases and J by 4 bases, with 6 bases between. The chain's CDR3 is CASSPMYEQYF. As DNA, the CDR3 is TGTGCCAGCAGCCCAATGTACGAGCAGTACTTC.

The rearrangement links TRBV3-1 (or the pseudogene TRBV3-2) to TRBJ1-3; D gene uncertain. This CDR3 comprises 15 residues. V was shortened by 7 bases and J by 0 bases, with 13 bases between the two germline ends. The germline CDR1 and CDR2 sequences are LGHDT and YNNKEL (reference sequence). The CDR3 sequence is CASKRSGSSGNTIYF. The CDR3 region has the DNA TGTGCCAGCAAGCGTTCGGGTTCCTCTGGAAACACCATATATTTT.

This chain links TRBV6-5 with TRBJ1-6; weak D call: TRBD1 (5 bases). Trimming removed 8 bases at V and 3 bases at J, with 11 bases between. This CDR3 contains 14 residues. Germline V gene data show CDR1 as MNHEY and CDR2 as SVGAGI. CDR3 in amino acids: CASGTGNYNSPLHF. The CDR3 nucleotides are TGTGCCAGCGGGACTGGGAACTATAATTCACCCCTCCACTTT.